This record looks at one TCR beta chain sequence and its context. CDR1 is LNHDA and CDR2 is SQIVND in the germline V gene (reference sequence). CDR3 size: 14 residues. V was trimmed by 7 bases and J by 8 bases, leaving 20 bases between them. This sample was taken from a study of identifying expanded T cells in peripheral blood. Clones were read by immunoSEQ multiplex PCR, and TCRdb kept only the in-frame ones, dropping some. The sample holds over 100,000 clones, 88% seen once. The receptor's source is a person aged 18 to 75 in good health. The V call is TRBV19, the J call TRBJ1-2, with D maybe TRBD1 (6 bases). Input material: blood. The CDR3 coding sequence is TGTGCCAGTAACCCTCAAGGGGGGCGCGGGGGCTACACCTTC. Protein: CASNPQGGRGGYTF.